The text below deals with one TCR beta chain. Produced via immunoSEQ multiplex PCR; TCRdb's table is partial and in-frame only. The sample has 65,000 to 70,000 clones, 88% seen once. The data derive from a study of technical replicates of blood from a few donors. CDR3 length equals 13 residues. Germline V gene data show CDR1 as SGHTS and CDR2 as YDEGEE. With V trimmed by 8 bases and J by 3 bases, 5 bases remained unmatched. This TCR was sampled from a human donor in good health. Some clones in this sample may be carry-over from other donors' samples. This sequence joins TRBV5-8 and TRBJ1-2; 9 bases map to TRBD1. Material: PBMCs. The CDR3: CASDRGGYYGYTF. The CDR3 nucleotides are TGTGCCAGTGACAGGGGGGGATACTATGGCTACACCTTC. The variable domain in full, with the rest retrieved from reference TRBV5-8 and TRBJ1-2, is EAGVTQSPTHLIKTRGQQATLRCSPISGHTSVYWYQQALGLGLQFLLWYDEGEERNRGNFPPRFSGRQFPNYSSELNVNALELEDSALYLCASDRGGYYGYTFGSGTRLTVV.